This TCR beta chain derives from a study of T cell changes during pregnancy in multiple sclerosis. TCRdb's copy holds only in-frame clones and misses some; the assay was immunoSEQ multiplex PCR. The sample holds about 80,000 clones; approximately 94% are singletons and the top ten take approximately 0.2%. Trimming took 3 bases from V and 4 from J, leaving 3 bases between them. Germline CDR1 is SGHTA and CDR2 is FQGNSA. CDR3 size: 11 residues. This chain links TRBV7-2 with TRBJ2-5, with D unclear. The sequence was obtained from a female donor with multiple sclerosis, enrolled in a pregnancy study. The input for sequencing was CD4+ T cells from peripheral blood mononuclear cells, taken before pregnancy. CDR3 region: CASSFRETQYF. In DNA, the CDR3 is TGTGCCAGCAGCTTTAGAGAGACCCAGTACTTC.